This passage covers 32 T cell receptor beta chains from one sample sequenced in a study of PD-L1 blockade in urothelial cancer. The repertoire was sequenced with immunoSEQ multiplex PCR; TCRdb's copy has only in-frame clones and lacks some. The profile shows 44,000 or so clones, 70% to 90% of them singletons. Sequencing was performed on PBMCs, taken around atezolizumab (anti-PD-L1) treatment. These receptors came from an elderly man with urothelial cancer.

The table lists this clone with a count of one. The V and J genes are TRBV5-1 and TRBJ2-5; the D is unclear. Per the germline V gene, CDR1 is SGHRS and CDR2 is YFSETQ. The CDR3 contains 15 residues. The germline V and J ends were trimmed by 1 base and 2 bases, with 12 bases remaining between them. Written as DNA, the CDR3 is TGCGCCAGCAGCTTGCAAGGAGCTAAACAAGAGACCCAGTACTTC. Encoded protein: CASSLQGAKQETQYF.

The chain carries TRBV18 and TRBJ2-3, with D unclear. This CDR3 is 13 amino acids long. V shed 2 bases and J shed 3 bases, with 6 bases lying between them. From germline, CDR1 is KGHSH and CDR2 LQKENI. CDR3 nucleotides: TGTGCCAGCTCACCAAGTAGAACAGATACGCAGTATTTT. Amino acids: CASSPSRTDTQYF. Based on the CDR3 plus reference TRBV18 and TRBJ2-3, the full variable domain is NAGVMQNPRHLVRRRGQEARLRCSPMKGHSHVYWYRQLPEEGLKFMVYLQKENIIDESGMPKERFSAEFPKEGPSILRIQQVVRGDSAAYFCASSPSRTDTQYFGPGTRLTVL.

The V gene is TRBV15, the J gene TRBJ2-1, with 8 positions matching TRBD2. The J segment lost 0 bases and the V segment lost 0 bases, leaving 4 bases of the junction unmatched. Germline assignment: CDR1 LNHNV and CDR2 YYDKDF (reference sequence). This CDR3 is built from 17 residues. Written as DNA, the CDR3 is TGTGCCACCAGCAGAGAACTAGCGGCTAGCTCCTACAATGAGCAGTTCTTC. Translating it yields CATSRELAASSYNEQFF.

V gene TRBV5-4 combines with J gene TRBJ2-2; 9 bases match TRBD1. The CDR3 spans 15 residues. Germline V lookup: CDR1 SGHNT, CDR2 YYREEE (reference sequence). V trimming: 2 bases; J trimming: 8 bases; junction bases outside the gene matches: 7. The chain's CDR3 is CASSFRDRASGELFF. For the CDR3, the DNA is TGTGCCAGCAGCTTCAGGGACAGGGCGTCTGGGGAGCTGTTTTTT.

The chain carries TRBV18 and TRBJ2-5; 9 bases align to TRBD1. The CDR3 is made up of 15 amino acids. V lost 5 bases, J lost 3 bases, and 7 bases stayed unmatched. Germline V gene data show CDR1 as KGHSH and CDR2 as LQKENI. Written as DNA, the CDR3 is TGTGCCAGCTCAGCGGGACAGGGAGGGAAAGAGACCCAGTACTTC. Its translation is CASSAGQGGKETQYF.

J is TRBJ1-1 and V is TRBV7-9; maybe TRBD1 (5 bases). V shed 5 bases and J shed 4 bases, with 17 bases lying between them. The germline V gene encodes CDR1 SEHNR and CDR2 FQNEAQ (reference sequence). The CDR3 length is 15 residues. The DNA of the CDR3 is TGTGCCAGCAGCCCGGAAACGGGGAGGGGCACTGAAGCTTTCTTT. Its protein product is CASSPETGRGTEAFF.

The CDR3 nucleotides are TGCGCCAGCAGCTTGTTCAGCGGGTTGTCCTACGAGCAGTACTTC. Encoded protein: CASSLFSGLSYEQYF. The V gene is TRBV5-1, the J gene TRBJ2-7; D is perhaps TRBD2 (6 bases). Germline V lookup: CDR1 SGHRS, CDR2 YFSETQ. This CDR3 has 15 amino acids. V lost 1 base and J lost 1, with 12 bases in between.

V and J are TRBV28 and TRBJ1-5; 7 bases are shared with TRBD1. Germline V gene sequence: CDR1 MDHEN, CDR2 SYDVKM. The V segment lost 3 bases and the J segment 6 bases; nucleotides outside the gene matches: 5. The CDR3 has 14 residues. CDR3 in amino acids: CASSLSQGIQPQHF. The CDR3 nucleotides are TGTGCCAGCAGTTTGTCACAGGGGATTCAGCCCCAGCATTTT.

This chain links TRBV21-1 with TRBJ1-1; TRBD1, the D gene given by the table, was not confirmed from the DNA. TRBV21-1 is a listed pseudogene. CDR3 length: 15 amino acids. The CDR3 DNA reads TGTGCCAGCAGCAAAGGGGGGACAGGGAGCACTGAAGCTTTCTTT. As protein: CASSKGGTGSTEAFF.

The chain has TRBV21-1 and TRBJ2-1; the table calls TRBD2, which could not be checked here. TRBV21-1 is designated a pseudogene. This CDR3 comprises 21 residues. The CDR3 region is CASSKQREPTNRPLSYNEQFF. CDR3 DNA sequence: TGTGCCAGCAGCAAACAGCGGGAGCCAACCAATCGGCCATTGTCCTACAATGAGCAGTTCTTC.

J is TRBJ2-3 and V is TRBV9, with 7 bases fitting TRBD1. The CDR3 totals 15 residues. Germline CDR1 reads SGDLS; CDR2 reads YYNGEE. V gave up 3 bases and J gave up 6 bases; unmatched junction bases: 10. The CDR3 DNA follows: TGTGCCAGCAGCGGAGCTCCGACAGGGATGGATACGCAGTATTTT. It codes for CASSGAPTGMDTQYF.

The chain combines TRBV27 with TRBJ1-4; the D gene is possibly TRBD1 (6 bases). The V end was cut by 6 bases, the J end by 13 bases, with 21 bases between. The CDR3 consists of 14 residues. CDR1 and CDR2 from the germline V gene are MNHEY and SMNVEV (reference sequence). The CDR3 loop reads CASSTSPYRGGLFF. CDR3 coding DNA: TGTGCCAGCAGCACCTCTCCCTATAGGGGGGGACTGTTTTTT.

This clone was seen only once. This chain uses TRBV4-2 with TRBJ2-7, with D hard to call. Per the germline V gene, CDR1 is LGHNA and CDR2 is YNFKEQ. The length of the CDR3 is 12 residues. Trimming cost V 2 bases and J 3 bases, with 5 bases left between them. Here the CDR3 reads CASSQTGYEQYF. DNA of the CDR3: TGTGCCAGCAGCCAAACTGGCTACGAGCAGTACTTC.

The chain uses TRBV7-2 and TRBJ1-3; 10 positions match TRBD1. Germline values: CDR1 SGHTA, CDR2 FQGNSA. V trimming: 5 bases; J trimming: 6 bases; junction bases outside the gene matches: 4. This CDR3 is 14 amino acids long. CDR3 sequence reads: CASSPDRGQNTIYF. The CDR3 DNA reads as TGTGCCAGCAGCCCCGACAGGGGGCAAAACACCATATATTTT.

V is TRBV29-1 and J is TRBJ1-5; TRBD1 matches at 9 bases. CDR1 SQVTM and CDR2 ANQGSEA come from the germline V gene. The CDR3 is 18 residues long. CDR3 region: CSAYFGPGTGKGNQPQHF. The CDR3 DNA follows: TGCAGTGCCTACTTTGGCCCCGGGACAGGGAAAGGCAATCAGCCCCAGCATTTT.

This rearrangement joins TRBV5-4 to TRBJ2-3, with D maybe TRBD1 (6 bases). Trimming left V 4 bases short and J 4 bases short, with 13 bases between. From germline, CDR1 is SGHNT and CDR2 YYREEE (reference sequence). The CDR3 length is 14 residues. As DNA, the CDR3 is TGTGCCAGCAGCCGACAGGACCCTGCAGATACGCAGTATTTT. Amino acid sequence: CASSRQDPADTQYF.

The chain is built from TRBV19 and TRBJ2-2, with 11 bases identical to TRBD2. The V segment lost 2 bases and the J segment 4 bases; nucleotides outside the gene matches: 15. Germline lookup yields CDR1 LNHDA and CDR2 SQIVND (reference sequence). This CDR3 is 20 amino acids long. The CDR3 DNA is TGTGCCAGTAGTATAAGACAGCGGACCTTAGCGGGAGGGGGCACCGGGGAGCTGTTTTTT. It is translated as CASSIRQRTLAGGGTGELFF.

This chain connects TRBV11-2 to TRBJ2-7; 14 bases agree with TRBD2. Trimming at V came to 4 bases and at J to 4 bases, leaving 6 bases not matched to a gene. CDR1 is SGHAT, CDR2 FQNNGV, per germline. This CDR3 spans 16 amino acids. The CDR3 nucleotides read TGTGCCAGCAGCTCGTCGACTAGCGGGAGGGTATACGAGCAGTACTTC. This codes for CASSSSTSGRVYEQYF.

This chain uses TRBV27 with TRBJ2-7; D not resolved. Per germline, CDR1 MNHEY and CDR2 SMNVEV (reference sequence). The CDR3 spans 16 residues. V gave up 4 bases and J gave up 2 bases, with 18 bases separating them. As DNA, the CDR3 is TGTGCCAGCAGTTCGATTCCGGCCGCTAGTACCTACGAGCAGTACTTC. Protein product: CASSSIPAASTYEQYF.

The rearrangement joins TRBV2 to TRBJ1-1; 10 positions agree with TRBD1. This CDR3 region has 15 residues. Germline V gives CDR1 SNHLY, CDR2 FYNNEI. The J segment lost 5 bases and the V segment lost 4 bases, leaving 7 bases of the junction unmatched. CDR3 nucleotide sequence: TGTGCCAGCAGTGGGCAGGACAGGGGGGGTACTGAAGCTTTCTTT. Translation gives CASSGQDRGGTEAFF.

The V and J genes are TRBV27 and TRBJ2-7; 9 bases agree with TRBD1. This CDR3 has 16 residues. The junction had 6 bases not matched to a gene; V was cut back by 3 bases and J by 0 bases. Germline lookup yields CDR1 MNHEY and CDR2 SMNVEV (reference sequence). The CDR3 loop is CASSLSGQGSSYEQYF. CDR3 nucleotide sequence: TGTGCCAGCAGTTTGTCTGGACAGGGGAGCTCCTACGAGCAGTACTTC.

This clone was counted a single time. The chain links TRBV30 to TRBJ2-2; 12 bases fit TRBD2. The junction had 9 bases not matched to a gene; V was cut back by 8 bases and J by 5 bases. This CDR3 has 15 residues. Germline CDR1 reads GTSNPN; CDR2 reads SVGIG (reference sequence). CDR3 nucleotides: TGTGCCGGCTCTAGCGGGAGGGCTTGGACCGGGGAGCTGTTTTTT. Translating gives CAGSSGRAWTGELFF.

V usage is TRBV27 and J usage is TRBJ1-4, with D perhaps TRBD1 (5 bases). The length of the CDR3 is 16 residues. Trimming cost V 9 bases and J 7 bases, with 24 bases left between them. CDR1 and CDR2 from the germline V gene are MNHEY and SMNVEV (reference sequence). The CDR3 is CASPIVRAQVGEKLFF. CDR3 in DNA: TGTGCCAGTCCTATCGTCCGTGCACAGGTGGGTGAAAAACTGTTTTTT.

This clone was detected only once. V gene TRBV5-8 combines with J gene TRBJ2-1; TRBD2 matches at 8 bases. The CDR3 spans 16 residues. V shed 4 bases, J shed 5 bases, and the junction held 11 bases outside the gene matches. Germline-derived CDR1 and CDR2 are SGHTS and YDEGEE. CDR3 sequence reads: CASSVVSGTRNNEQFF. In nucleotides, the CDR3 is TGTGCCAGCAGCGTCGTCTCCGGGACTAGAAACAATGAGCAGTTCTTC.

This chain links TRBV19 with TRBJ2-1, with a possible D match to TRBD2 (5 bases). The CDR3 loop spans 10 amino acids. CDR1 and CDR2 from the germline V gene are LNHDA and SQIVND (reference sequence). V was shortened by 9 bases and J by 8 bases, with 8 bases between the two germline ends. In DNA, the CDR3 is TGTGCCAGAAAGAGGGATGAGCAGTTCTTC. It is translated as CARKRDEQFF.

V and J are TRBV5-1 and TRBJ2-3; no definite D call. The ends were cut back, 1 base at V and 1 base at J, with 7 bases in the middle. The CDR3 spans 14 residues. Germline V CDR1 and CDR2: SGHRS, YFSETQ. The CDR3 here is CASSLMSGTDTQYF. The CDR3 region has the DNA TGCGCCAGCAGCTTGATGTCAGGCACAGATACGCAGTATTTT.

The chain joins TRBV28 to TRBJ2-4; D may be TRBD1 (5 bases). This CDR3 is built from 16 residues. From germline, CDR1 is MDHEN and CDR2 SYDVKM. Trimming stripped 5 bases from V and 1 base from J, with 15 bases between. The CDR3 DNA reads as TGTGCCAGCAGTGCAGGGATCAGGCTGGCCAAAAACATTCAGTACTTC. It yields the protein CASSAGIRLAKNIQYF.

The rearrangement uses TRBV7-2 and TRBJ2-3, with D hard to call. The V gene lost 5 bases and the J gene lost 1 base, with 10 bases spanning the gap. This CDR3 comprises 14 residues. CDR1 SGHTA and CDR2 FQGNSA come from the germline V gene. The CDR3 loop reads CASSVGPGTDTQYF. CDR3 nucleotides: TGTGCCAGCAGCGTTGGTCCGGGCACAGATACGCAGTATTTT. Filled out from reference TRBV7-2 and TRBJ2-3, the complete variable domain reads GAGVSQSPSNKVTEKGKDVELRCDPISGHTALYWYRQSLGQGLEFLIYFQGNSAPDKSGLPSDRFSAERTGGSVSTLTIQRTQQEDSAVYLCASSVGPGTDTQYFGPGTRLTVL.

The rearrangement uses TRBV4-1 and TRBJ2-3, with 9 positions matching TRBD1. Germline CDR1 MGHRA, CDR2 YSYEKL. The ends lost 7 bases at V and 3 bases at J; junction bases unmatched: 20. CDR3 length: 19 residues. CDR3 amino acids: CASTPDPGQGIIGTDTQYF. The CDR3, as DNA: TGCGCCAGCACTCCTGACCCGGGACAGGGAATTATCGGTACAGATACGCAGTATTTT.

J is TRBJ2-7 and V is TRBV5-1, with D unclear. The CDR3 has 14 residues. The V end was cut by 5 bases, the J end by 0 bases, with 12 bases between. Germline CDR1 SGHRS, CDR2 YFSETQ. The CDR3 sequence is CASSMVTGSYEQYF. CDR3 DNA: TGCGCCAGCAGTATGGTTACGGGCTCCTACGAGCAGTACTTC.

This chain links TRBV19 with TRBJ2-7, with D unresolved. There are 12 residues in the CDR3. The V end was cut by 5 bases, the J end by 3 bases, with 8 bases between. The V gene's germline CDR1 is LNHDA and CDR2 SQIVND (reference sequence). CDR3 bases: TGTGCCAGTAGTCGACTGGGCTACGAGCAGTACTTC. Protein product: CASSRLGYEQYF.

This clone has just one count. V usage is TRBV4-3 and J usage is TRBJ2-2; D perhaps matches TRBD2 (5 bases). Germline values: CDR1 LGHNA, CDR2 YSLEER. The CDR3 is 14 residues long. Between the trimmed V and J ends, which lost 3 bases and 9 bases, there was a span of 14 bases. Here the CDR3 reads CASSHTGVARELFF. CDR3 DNA sequence: TGCGCCAGCAGCCATACCGGGGTCGCGCGGGAGCTGTTTTTT.